The entry below describes one TCR beta chain. The data derive from a study of T cell responses to AZD1222 COVID-19 vaccine. Deletions cut 5 bases from V and 7 bases from J, with 6 bases between. The length of the CDR3 is 10 residues. Germline CDR1 is DFQATT and CDR2 is SNEGSKA (reference sequence). TCRdb's table, derived via immunoSEQ multiplex PCR, lists solely in-frame clones and lacks some. Of 130,000 or so clones in the sample, 92% were seen once. The chain links TRBV20-1 to TRBJ2-1; D not resolved. Specimen: peripheral blood, collected on day 0 of AZD1222 vaccination. The sequence was obtained from an adult in good health. Here the CDR3 reads CSAYRNEQFF. CDR3 DNA sequence: TGCAGTGCTTATAGGAATGAGCAGTTCTTC.